One T cell receptor (beta chain) is described in this entry. TCRdb re-derived calls from the 5' RACE reads in MiXCR, one entry per CDR3 protein. The table records around 500,000 distinct CDR3 sequences, about 18% of them present only once. V lost 4 bases and J lost 5; bases outside the gene matches: 9. The CDR3 runs 16 residues. These data are taken from a study of T-cell memory formation after mild COVID-19. This TCR was recovered from an adult woman who had mild COVID-19 (a few samples of this study predate the infection). Cell type and time point are not known. The specimen was PBMCs or a T cell subset sorted from them (not recorded which). This rearrangement joins TRBV12-3 or TRBV12-4 to TRBJ2-5; TRBD2 matches at 11 bases. CDR3 in amino acids: CASSSTRLAGLETQYF. CDR3 in DNA: TGTGCCAGCAGTTCCACCCGACTAGCGGGGCTGGAGACCCAGTACTTC.